Listed below are T cell receptor beta chains from one sample, sequenced in a study of T cells in Graves' hyperthyroidism and ophthalmopathy. Via MiXCR, TCRdb re-called the multiplex PCR reads, giving one row per CDR3 protein. The repertoire holds fewer than 650,000 distinct CDR3 sequences, with around 43% as singletons. The sequencing sample was made of peripheral blood or thyroid tissue (not recorded which). These receptors were obtained from an adult woman with Graves' disease, either hyperthyroidism or ophthalmopathy (not recorded which). Each CDR3 is given with its conserved first and last residue. Fields, in order: D gene, V gene, clone size, J gene, CDR3 protein, CDR3 DNA. A D gene is named only where the DNA matches it firmly. Clone size is shown for a subset of rows, as once, few, many or a class of expanded clone.

NA	TRBV14	many	TRBJ1-2	CASSQGQDRYTF	TGTGCCAGCAGCCAAGGTCAGGATCGCTACACCTTC
NA	TRBV10-3	NA	TRBJ2-2	CAISESGSANTGELFF	TGTGCCATCAGTGAGTCGGGCAGCGCGAACACCGGGGAGCTGTTTTTT
NA	TRBV7-8	NA	TRBJ1-2	CASSLAQASIPSYGYTF	TGTGCCAGCAGCTTAGCCCAAGCGTCCATCCCATCCTATGGCTACACCTTC
TRBD1	TRBV2	NA	TRBJ2-5	CASSEGTGQETQYF	TGTGCCAGCAGTGAAGGGACAGGTCAAGAGACCCAGTACTTC
NA	TRBV7-2	many	TRBJ2-7	CASSPTAGRSEQYF	TGTGCCAGCAGCCCCACGGCGGGACGATCCGAGCAGTACTTC
NA	TRBV29-1	many	TRBJ1-1	CSVDSGATNTEAFF	TGCAGCGTTGACTCAGGGGCCACGAACACTGAAGCTTTCTTT
NA	TRBV10-3	NA	TRBJ1-5	CATVDRTDSYEHF	TGTGCCACCGTGGATCGGACTGACAGCTACGAGCATTTT
TRBD1	TRBV20-1	many	TRBJ2-7	CSARGVGTGYEQYF	TGCAGTGCTAGGGGTGTGGGGACAGGCTACGAGCAGTACTTC
TRBD1	TRBV10-3	many	TRBJ1-3	CAISGDRDGNTIYF	TGTGCCATCAGTGGGGACAGGGATGGAAACACCATATATTTT
NA	TRBV15	many	TRBJ2-6	CATSTRAGANVLTF	TGTGCCACCAGCACCCGTGCTGGGGCCAACGTCCTGACTTTC
NA	TRBV10-3	NA	TRBJ1-5	CAISGRASGQETQHF	TGTGCCATCAGTGGTAGGGCAAGCGGCCAAGAGACCCAGCATTTT
TRBD1	TRBV10-3	many	TRBJ2-2	CAISSRGTLGTGELFF	TGTGCCATCAGTAGCAGGGGGACCCTCGGCACCGGGGAGCTGTTTTTT
TRBD2	TRBV10-3	NA	TRBJ2-7	CAISGTGTSAYEQYF	TGTGCCATCAGTGGAACCGGGACTAGCGCCTACGAGCAGTACTTC
NA	TRBV25-1	many	TRBJ1-4	CASSESGKRTGKLFF	TGTGCCAGCAGTGAATCGGGGAAGCGTACAGGAAAACTGTTTTTT
NA	TRBV5-8	many	TRBJ1-2	CASSLGQRSLWSYTF	TGTGCCAGCAGCTTGGGACAGCGGTCTCTATGGAGCTACACCTTC
NA	TRBV5-5	many	TRBJ1-2	CASSAGLQGFNYGYTF	TGTGCCAGCAGTGCGGGCCTACAGGGATTCAACTATGGCTACACCTTC
TRBD1	TRBV7-9	NA	TRBJ2-3	CASSQGQGGTDTQYF	TGTGCCAGCAGCCAGGGACAGGGGGGCACAGATACGCAGTATTTT
NA	TRBV20-1	NA	TRBJ1-1	CSATGESEAFF	TGCAGTGCAACGGGAGAGTCTGAAGCTTTCTTT
TRBD1	TRBV29-1	NA	TRBJ1-1	CSRVEGAVRFTEAFF	TGCAGTCGGGTCGAGGGGGCGGTACGGTTCACTGAAGCTTTCTTT
NA	TRBV20-1	NA	TRBJ1-2	CSARDRRGGRGYTF	TGCAGTGCTAGAGATCGCAGGGGCGGGCGGGGCTACACCTTC
NA	TRBV11-3	NA	TRBJ2-5	CASSPTMGVGETQYF	TGTGCCAGCAGCCCGACCATGGGGGTAGGAGAGACCCAGTACTTC
NA	TRBV2	NA	TRBJ2-1	CASSARDFYNEQFF	TGTGCCAGCAGTGCAAGGGACTTCTACAATGAGCAGTTCTTC
NA	TRBV15	NA	TRBJ1-1	CATSRAWGTEAFF	TGTGCCACCAGCAGAGCCTGGGGCACTGAAGCTTTCTTT
NA	TRBV2	NA	TRBJ2-5	CASSVFSGQETQYF	TGTGCCAGCAGTGTATTTTCAGGCCAAGAGACCCAGTACTTC
NA	TRBV2	many	TRBJ2-7	CASTGGGYEQYF	TGTGCCAGCACGGGGGGCGGCTACGAGCAGTACTTC
TRBD2	TRBV6-5	NA	TRBJ2-7	CASSYPLADVSYEQYF	TGTGCCAGCAGTTACCCACTAGCGGACGTCTCCTACGAGCAGTACTTC
TRBD2	TRBV12-3/TRBV12-4	NA	TRBJ2-7	CASSNTRTSGRAGEQYF	TGTGCCAGCAGCAACACACGGACTAGCGGGAGGGCCGGAGAGCAGTACTTC
TRBD1	TRBV20-1	NA	TRBJ1-2	CSVGEGAAFGYTF	TGCAGTGTTGGCGAGGGGGCGGCGTTTGGCTACACCTTC
NA	TRBV2	NA	TRBJ1-1	CASLQAAMNTEAFF	TGTGCCAGCCTTCAGGCAGCTATGAACACTGAAGCTTTCTTT
TRBD1	TRBV19	NA	TRBJ1-5	CATSTGTGTMQPQHF	TGTGCCACTAGCACCGGGACAGGGACAATGCAGCCCCAGCATTTT
NA	TRBV6-5	many	TRBJ2-7	CASSSTGYEQYF	TGTGCCAGCAGCTCGACAGGCTACGAGCAGTACTTC
NA	TRBV25-1	NA	TRBJ2-5	CASSEGLGRETQYF	TGTGCCAGCAGCGAGGGCCTTGGGAGGGAGACCCAGTACTTC
NA	TRBV19	few	TRBJ2-2	CASSIGPTNTGELFF	TGTGCCAGTAGTATAGGACCAACGAACACCGGGGAGCTGTTTTTT
TRBD2	TRBV20-1	many	TRBJ2-5	CSARPTRRERGETQYF	TGCAGTGCTAGACCCACTCGGCGGGAGCGCGGGGAGACCCAGTACTTC
NA	TRBV13	NA	TRBJ1-4	CASSQRLPGTVGGKLFF	TGTGCCAGCAGCCAACGCCTGCCAGGGACCGTCGGTGGAAAACTGTTTTTT
TRBD1	TRBV4-2	many	TRBJ1-5	CASSSTTGAKNQPQHF	TGTGCCAGCAGCTCGACGACAGGGGCGAAAAATCAGCCCCAGCATTTT
NA	TRBV9	many	TRBJ1-2	CASSVEGGSGYGYTF	TGTGCCAGCAGCGTAGAGGGGGGTTCTGGCTATGGCTACACCTTC
NA	TRBV20-1	NA	TRBJ2-7	CSARKGTKAYEQYF	TGCAGTGCTAGAAAGGGAACCAAAGCCTACGAGCAGTACTTC
TRBD1	TRBV5-4	NA	TRBJ1-1	CASSQELGTANEAFF	TGTGCCAGCAGCCAAGAACTCGGGACAGCTAATGAAGCTTTCTTT
NA	TRBV2	once	TRBJ2-5	CASSVEISEAQYF	TGTGCCAGCAGTGTGGAAATCTCAGAGGCCCAGTACTTC
NA	TRBV29-1	NA	TRBJ1-1	CSSQQNTEAFF	TGCAGCAGTCAGCAGAACACTGAAGCTTTCTTT
NA	TRBV7-9	NA	TRBJ2-7	CASGLVYRGGEQYF	TGTGCCAGCGGCTTAGTGTACAGGGGGGGCGAGCAGTACTTC
NA	TRBV10-2	NA	TRBJ2-7	CASSEVAGQYF	TGCGCCAGCAGTGAGGTCGCCGGGCAGTACTTC
TRBD1	TRBV7-6	NA	TRBJ2-7	CASSLRRQGPYEQYF	TGTGCCAGCAGCCTAAGGCGACAGGGTCCCTACGAGCAGTACTTC
NA	TRBV20-1	many	TRBJ2-5	CSARFRREAVRETQYF	TGCAGTGCTAGATTCCGTCGGGAAGCCGTTCGGGAGACCCAGTACTTC
TRBD2	TRBV29-1	NA	TRBJ2-1	CSVEGWTSGRYNEQFF	TGCAGCGTTGAAGGTTGGACTAGCGGGAGATACAATGAGCAGTTCTTC
TRBD1	TRBV10-3	NA	TRBJ1-2	CAISESTGVYGYTF	TGTGCCATCAGTGAGTCGACAGGGGTCTATGGCTACACCTTC
TRBD1	TRBV19	many	TRBJ2-5	CASHDRGSGQETQYF	TGTGCCAGTCATGACAGGGGATCGGGCCAAGAGACCCAGTACTTC